What follows are 10 T cell receptor beta chains derived from one specimen sequenced in a study of T cell clonotyping in hematopoietic cell transplantation. The protocol was immunoSEQ multiplex PCR, while the TCRdb copy is restricted to in-frame clones and leaves out a portion. The repertoire holds 15,000 to 20,000 clones, with approximately 74% as singletons. Material: peripheral blood mononuclear cells. All receptors come from a woman in her fifties or sixties in good health. Some clones in this sample may be carry-over from other donors' samples.

This clone has only a few counts. V is TRBV4-1 and J is TRBJ1-5; TRBD1 agrees at 9 bases. CDR1 is MGHRA, CDR2 YSYEKL, per germline. The trim removed 8 bases at V and 4 bases at J, leaving 12 bases unmatched. The CDR3 runs 16 residues. The CDR3 loop is CASGPGTGNRNQPQHF. The CDR3 region has the DNA TGCGCCAGCGGGCCCGGGACAGGGAATAGGAATCAGCCCCAGCATTTT.

The gene calls are TRBV28 and TRBJ2-5; TRBD1 matches 8 bases. The junction had 4 bases not matched to a gene; V was cut back by 2 bases and J by 5 bases. The germline CDR1 and CDR2 sequences are MDHEN and SYDVKM. The CDR3 is made up of 14 amino acids. Written as DNA, the CDR3 is TGTGCCAGCAGTTTAGGACAGGGAAGGGAGACCCAGTACTTC. Translation: CASSLGQGRETQYF.

In DNA form, the CDR3 reads TGTGCCAGCAGTTACGCGGGGACTGAAGCTTTCTTT. As protein: CASSYAGTEAFF. The chain has TRBV6-5 and TRBJ1-1; D unresolved. The CDR3 consists of 12 residues. Germline-derived CDR1 and CDR2 are MNHEY and SVGAGI. The V gene lost 2 bases and the J gene lost 5 bases, with 6 bases spanning the gap.

The chain recombines TRBV7-6 with TRBJ1-1; weak D call: TRBD1 (5 bases). From germline, CDR1 is SGHVS and CDR2 FNYEAQ. This CDR3 is built from 13 residues. The V gene lost 4 bases and the J gene lost 2 bases, with 8 bases spanning the gap. CDR3 DNA sequence: TGTGCCAGCAGCTCAGACAGTAACACTGAAGCTTTCTTT. This gives the protein CASSSDSNTEAFF.

The chain links TRBV15 to TRBJ1-5, with D unresolved. Trimming removed 0 bases from V and 7 bases from J, with 7 bases in between. CDR1 is LNHNV and CDR2 is YYDKDF in the germline V gene (reference sequence). The CDR3 runs to 13 residues. In DNA form, the CDR3 reads TGTGCCACCAGCAGAGAGGTTCAACAGCCCCAGCATTTT. Translated: CATSREVQQPQHF.

The gene calls are TRBV27 and TRBJ2-7; 9 nucleotides match TRBD1. J lost 5 bases, V lost 6 bases, and 20 bases had no gene match. The CDR3 covers 18 residues. Germline values: CDR1 MNHEY, CDR2 SMNVEV (reference sequence). The CDR3 spells CASSKAALPGQGGNEQYF. DNA for the CDR3: TGTGCCAGCAGCAAAGCCGCACTTCCGGGACAGGGCGGGAACGAGCAGTACTTC.

J is TRBJ2-5 and V is TRBV7-8; no definite D call. The CDR3 runs to 11 residues. Germline V gene lookup returns CDR1 SGHVS and CDR2 FQNEAQ. Between the trimmed V and J ends, which lost 4 bases and 9 bases, there was a span of 9 bases. The CDR3 spells CASSSGAAQYF. CDR3 DNA sequence: TGTGCCAGCAGCTCGGGTGCGGCCCAGTACTTC.

A single count supports this clone. The rearrangement uses TRBV28 and TRBJ1-4; 10 positions agree with TRBD1. Trimming removed 6 bases from V and 5 bases from J; junction bases left unmatched: 3. Germline V gene lookup returns CDR1 MDHEN and CDR2 SYDVKM. This CDR3 region has 14 residues. The CDR3 is CASSKGQGNEKLFF. The CDR3 bases are TGTGCCAGCAGCAAGGGACAGGGGAATGAAAAACTGTTTTTT.

The J gene is TRBJ1-2, the V gene TRBV6-6; D not certain. V dropped 8 bases and J dropped 8 bases, with 18 bases sitting between them. Germline V lookup: CDR1 MNHNY, CDR2 SVGAGI (reference sequence). The CDR3 has 13 amino acids. This CDR3 is CASQLEGPGGYTF. The CDR3 DNA sequence: TGTGCCAGCCAACTAGAAGGCCCCGGGGGCTACACCTTC.

This clone occurred once. V and J are TRBV29-1 and TRBJ2-6; D ambiguous. Looked up from germline, CDR1 is SQVTM and CDR2 is ANQGSEA. The length of the CDR3 is 15 residues. V lost 4 bases and J 0 bases, leaving 10 bases between the germline ends. The CDR3 DNA follows: TGCAGCGTTGGGTCGGCTCCCTCTGGGGCCAACGTCCTGACTTTC. Residues: CSVGSAPSGANVLTF.